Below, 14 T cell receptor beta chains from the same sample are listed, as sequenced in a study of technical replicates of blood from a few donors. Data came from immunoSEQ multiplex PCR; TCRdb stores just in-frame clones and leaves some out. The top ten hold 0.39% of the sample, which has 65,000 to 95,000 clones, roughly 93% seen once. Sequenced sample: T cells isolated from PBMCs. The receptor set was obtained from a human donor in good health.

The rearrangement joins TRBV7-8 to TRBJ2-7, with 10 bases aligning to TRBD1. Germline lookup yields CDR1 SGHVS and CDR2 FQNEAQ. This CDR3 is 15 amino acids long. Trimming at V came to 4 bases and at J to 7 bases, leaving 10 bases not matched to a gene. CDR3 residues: CASSSPGQGFLEQYF. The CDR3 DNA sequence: TGTGCCAGCAGCTCACCGGGACAGGGGTTTCTGGAGCAGTACTTC.

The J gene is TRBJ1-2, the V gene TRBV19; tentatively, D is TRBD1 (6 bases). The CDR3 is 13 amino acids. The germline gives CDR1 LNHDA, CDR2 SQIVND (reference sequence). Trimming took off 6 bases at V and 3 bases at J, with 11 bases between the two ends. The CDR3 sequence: CASSLGQYYGYTF. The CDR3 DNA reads TGTGCCAGTAGCCTCGGACAGTACTATGGCTACACCTTC.

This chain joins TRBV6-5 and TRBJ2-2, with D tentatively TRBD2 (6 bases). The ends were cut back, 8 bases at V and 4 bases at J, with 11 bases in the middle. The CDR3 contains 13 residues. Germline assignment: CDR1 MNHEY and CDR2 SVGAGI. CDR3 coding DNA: TGTGCCAGCGGGCAGGGAGGCACCGGGGAGCTGTTTTTT. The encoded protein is CASGQGGTGELFF.

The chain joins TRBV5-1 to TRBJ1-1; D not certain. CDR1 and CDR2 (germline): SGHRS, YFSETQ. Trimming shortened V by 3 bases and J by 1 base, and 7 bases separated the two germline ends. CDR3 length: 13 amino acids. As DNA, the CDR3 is TGCGCCAGCAGCTCGACGGGGAACACTGAAGCTTTCTTT. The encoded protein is CASSSTGNTEAFF.

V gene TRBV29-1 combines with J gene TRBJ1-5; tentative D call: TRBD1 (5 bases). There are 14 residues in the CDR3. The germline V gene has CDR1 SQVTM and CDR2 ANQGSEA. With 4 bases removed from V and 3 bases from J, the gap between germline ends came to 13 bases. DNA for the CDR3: TGCAGCGTTGTTCACGGCGGGGCCAATCAGCCCCAGCATTTT. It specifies CSVVHGGANQPQHF.

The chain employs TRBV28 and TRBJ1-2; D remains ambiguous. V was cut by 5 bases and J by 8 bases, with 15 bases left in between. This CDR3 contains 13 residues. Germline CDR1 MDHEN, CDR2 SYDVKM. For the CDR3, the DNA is TGTGCCAGCAGTCTCACTCGATGGCGGGGCTACACCTTC. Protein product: CASSLTRWRGYTF.

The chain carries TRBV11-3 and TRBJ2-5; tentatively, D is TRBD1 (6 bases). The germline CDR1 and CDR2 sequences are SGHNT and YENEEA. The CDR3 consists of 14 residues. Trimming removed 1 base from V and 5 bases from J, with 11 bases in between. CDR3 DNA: TGTGCCAGCAGCTTAGGCAGGGGATCGGAGACCCAGTACTTC. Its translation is CASSLGRGSETQYF. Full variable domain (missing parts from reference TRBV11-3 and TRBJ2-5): EAGVVQSPRYKIIEKKQPVAFWCNPISGHNTLYWYLQNLGQGPELLIRYENEEAVDDSQLPKDRFSAERLKGVDSTLKIQPAELGDSAVYLCASSLGRGSETQYFGPGTRLLVL.

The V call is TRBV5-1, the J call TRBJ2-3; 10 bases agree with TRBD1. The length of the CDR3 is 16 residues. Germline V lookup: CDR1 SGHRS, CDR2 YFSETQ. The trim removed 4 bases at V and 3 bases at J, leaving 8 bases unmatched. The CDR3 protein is CASSVGLGQGTDTQYF. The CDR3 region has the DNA TGCGCCAGCAGCGTGGGATTGGGACAGGGGACAGATACGCAGTATTTT.

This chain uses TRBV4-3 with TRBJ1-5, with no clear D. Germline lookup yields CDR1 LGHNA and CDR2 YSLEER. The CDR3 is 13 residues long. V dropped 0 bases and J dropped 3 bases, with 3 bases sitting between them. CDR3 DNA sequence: TGCGCCAGCAGCCAAGATCACAATCAGCCCCAGCATTTT. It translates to CASSQDHNQPQHF.

CDR3 sequence (DNA): TGTGCCACCGACAACCCTAACAGGGGCAACACCGGGGAGCTGTTTTTT. It encodes CATDNPNRGNTGELFF. The V and J genes are TRBV15 and TRBJ2-2, with 7 positions matching TRBD1. After removal of 8 bases from V and 2 bases from J, the junction contained 11 bases not matched to a gene. Germline V gene data show CDR1 as LNHNV and CDR2 as YYDKDF (reference sequence). The CDR3 consists of 16 residues. The full variable domain, completed using reference TRBV15 and TRBJ2-2, is DAMVIQNPRYQVTQFGKPVTLSCSQTLNHNVMYWYQQKSSQAPKLLFHYYDKDFNNEADTPDNFQSRRPNTSFCFLDIRSPGLGDTAMYLCATDNPNRGNTGELFFGEGSRLTVL.

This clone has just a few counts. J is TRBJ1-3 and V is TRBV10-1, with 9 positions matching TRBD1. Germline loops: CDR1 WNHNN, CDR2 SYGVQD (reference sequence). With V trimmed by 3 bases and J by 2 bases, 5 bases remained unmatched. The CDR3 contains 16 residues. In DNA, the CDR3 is TGCGCCAGCAGTGAATACGGGACAGGGCCTGGAAACACCATATATTTT. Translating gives CASSEYGTGPGNTIYF.

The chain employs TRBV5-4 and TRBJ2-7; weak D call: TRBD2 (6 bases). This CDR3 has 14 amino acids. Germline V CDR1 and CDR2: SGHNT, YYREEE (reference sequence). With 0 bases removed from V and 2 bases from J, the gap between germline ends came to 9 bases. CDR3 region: CASSLGGTPYEQYF. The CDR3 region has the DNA TGTGCCAGCAGCTTGGGAGGGACTCCCTACGAGCAGTACTTC.

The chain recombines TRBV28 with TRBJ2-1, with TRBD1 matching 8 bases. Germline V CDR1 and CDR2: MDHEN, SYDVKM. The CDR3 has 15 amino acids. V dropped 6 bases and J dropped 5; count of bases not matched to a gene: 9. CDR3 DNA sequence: TGTGCCAGCAGCACAAGTCGGACAGGGCACAATGAGCAGTTCTTC. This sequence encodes CASSTSRTGHNEQFF. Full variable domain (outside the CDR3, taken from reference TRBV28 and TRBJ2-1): DVKVTQSSRYLVKRTGEKVFLECVQDMDHENMFWYRQDPGLGLRLIYFSYDVKMKEKGDIPEGYSVSREKKERFSLILESASTNQTSMYLCASSTSRTGHNEQFFGPGTRLTVL.

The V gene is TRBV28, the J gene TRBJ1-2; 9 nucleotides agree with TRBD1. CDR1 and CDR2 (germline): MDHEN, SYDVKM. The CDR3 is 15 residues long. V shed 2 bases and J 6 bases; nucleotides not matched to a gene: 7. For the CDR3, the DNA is TGTGCCAGCAGTTTAAGTCCGACAGGGGGGGATGGCTACACCTTC. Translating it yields CASSLSPTGGDGYTF.